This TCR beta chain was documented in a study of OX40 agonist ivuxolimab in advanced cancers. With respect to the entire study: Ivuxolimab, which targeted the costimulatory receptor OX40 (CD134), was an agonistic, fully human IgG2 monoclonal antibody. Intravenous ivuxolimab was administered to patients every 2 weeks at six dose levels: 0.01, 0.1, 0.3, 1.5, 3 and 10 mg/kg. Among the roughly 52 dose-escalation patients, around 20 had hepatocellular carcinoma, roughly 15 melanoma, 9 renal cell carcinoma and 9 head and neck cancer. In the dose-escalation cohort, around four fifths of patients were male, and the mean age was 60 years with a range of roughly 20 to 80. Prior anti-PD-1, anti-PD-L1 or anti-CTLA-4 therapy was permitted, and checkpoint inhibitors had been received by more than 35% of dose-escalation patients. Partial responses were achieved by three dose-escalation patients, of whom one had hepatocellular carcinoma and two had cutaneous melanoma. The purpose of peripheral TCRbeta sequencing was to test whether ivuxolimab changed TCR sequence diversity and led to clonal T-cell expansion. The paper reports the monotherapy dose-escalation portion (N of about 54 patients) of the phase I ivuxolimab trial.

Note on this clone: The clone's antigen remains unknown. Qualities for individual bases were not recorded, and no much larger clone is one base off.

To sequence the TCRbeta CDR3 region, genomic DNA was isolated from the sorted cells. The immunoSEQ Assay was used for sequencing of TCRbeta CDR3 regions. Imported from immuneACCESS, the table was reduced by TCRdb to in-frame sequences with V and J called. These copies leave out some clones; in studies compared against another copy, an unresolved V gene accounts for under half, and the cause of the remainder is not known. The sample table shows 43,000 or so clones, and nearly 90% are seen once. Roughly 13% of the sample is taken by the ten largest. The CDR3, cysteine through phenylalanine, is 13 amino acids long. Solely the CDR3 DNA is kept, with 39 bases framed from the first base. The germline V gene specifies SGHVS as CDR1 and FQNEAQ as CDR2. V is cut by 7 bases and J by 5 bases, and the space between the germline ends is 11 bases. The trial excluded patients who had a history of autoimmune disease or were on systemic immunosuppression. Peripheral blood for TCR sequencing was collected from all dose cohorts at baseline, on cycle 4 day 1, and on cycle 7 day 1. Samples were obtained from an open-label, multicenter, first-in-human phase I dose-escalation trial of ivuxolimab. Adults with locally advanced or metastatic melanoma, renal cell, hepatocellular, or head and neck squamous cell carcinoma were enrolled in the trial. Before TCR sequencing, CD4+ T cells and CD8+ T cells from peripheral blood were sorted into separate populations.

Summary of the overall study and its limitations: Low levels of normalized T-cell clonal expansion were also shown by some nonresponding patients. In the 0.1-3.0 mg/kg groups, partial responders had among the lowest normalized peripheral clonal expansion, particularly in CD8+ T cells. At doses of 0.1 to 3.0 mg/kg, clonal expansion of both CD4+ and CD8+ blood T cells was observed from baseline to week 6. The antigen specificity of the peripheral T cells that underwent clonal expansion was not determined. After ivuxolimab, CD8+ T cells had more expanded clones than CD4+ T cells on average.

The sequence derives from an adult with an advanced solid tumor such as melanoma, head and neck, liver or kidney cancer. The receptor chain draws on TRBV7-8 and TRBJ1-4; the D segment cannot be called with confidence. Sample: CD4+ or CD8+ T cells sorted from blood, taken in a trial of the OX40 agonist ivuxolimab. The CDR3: CASTSTANEKLFF. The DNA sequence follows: TGTGCCAGCACCTCGACTGCCAATGAAAAACTGTTTTTT.